This T cell receptor beta chain was sequenced in a study of T cell responses to AZD1222 COVID-19 vaccine. Across the whole study: The analysis combined second doses at about 4 or about 12 weeks. Study-wide results and caveats: No day 14 peak samples; only post-peak repertoires were characterized. Most donors were white British, females outnumbered males, and clonal diversity was possibly underestimated.

The data were produced by immunoSEQ multiplex PCR, yet TCRdb's version contains in-frame clones alone and is incomplete. The table lists under 200,000 clones, roughly 92% of them singletons, with 1.5% to 2% in the top ten. In regard to this clone: Its specificity is not known.

The material sequenced was peripheral blood, taken on day 0 of AZD1222 vaccination. The receptor was derived from an adult in good health.

The CDR3 is CASSLRRQGRVHEQYF. The CDR3 region has the DNA TGTGCCAGCAGTCTGCGGAGGCAGGGTCGGGTCCACGAGCAGTACTTC. V and J are TRBV27 and TRBJ2-7; D tentatively reads TRBD1 or TRBD2 (5 bases each). The length of the CDR3 is 16 residues. CDR1 and CDR2 (germline): MNHEY, SMNVEV (reference sequence). V gave up 5 bases and J gave up 5 bases, with 22 bases separating them.